This TCR beta chain was captured by sequencing in a study of OX40 agonist ivuxolimab in advanced cancers. Findings and limits, study-wide: Low normalized T-cell clonal expansion was additionally recorded for some nonresponders.

Remarks on this clone: Its specificity is not known.

Produced via immunoSEQ multiplex PCR; TCRdb's table is partial and in-frame only. This sample carries 95,000 to 100,000 clones, approximately 83% of them seen once, and the ten largest clones take roughly 1.6%. With 6 bases clipped from V and 4 bases from J, the junction kept 9 bases outside the gene matches. CDR3 length: 15 amino acids. Germline lookup yields CDR1 MNHEY and CDR2 SVGAGI. People who had autoimmune disease history or systemic immunosuppression were excluded. At cycle 4 day 1, cycle 7 day 1, and baseline, blood was sampled. V and J are TRBV6-5 and TRBJ1-3; 7 bases line up with TRBD1. The source was CD4+ or CD8+ T cells sorted from blood, collected in a trial of the OX40 agonist ivuxolimab. The origin of this receptor is an adult with an advanced solid tumor such as melanoma, head and neck, liver or kidney cancer. CDR3 sequence: CASSRDSPWGNTIYF. In DNA, the CDR3 is TGTGCCAGCAGCCGGGACAGCCCCTGGGGAAACACCATATATTTT.